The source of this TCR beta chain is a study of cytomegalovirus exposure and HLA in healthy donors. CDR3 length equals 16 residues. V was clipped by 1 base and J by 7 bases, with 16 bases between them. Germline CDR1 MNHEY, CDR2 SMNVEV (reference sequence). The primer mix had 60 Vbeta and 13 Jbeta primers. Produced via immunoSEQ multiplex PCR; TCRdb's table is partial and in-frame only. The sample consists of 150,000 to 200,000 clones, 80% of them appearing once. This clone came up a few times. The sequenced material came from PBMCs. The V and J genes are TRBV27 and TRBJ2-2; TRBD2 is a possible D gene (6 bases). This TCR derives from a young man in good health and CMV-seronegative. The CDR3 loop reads CASSLWGSGKIGELFF. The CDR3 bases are TGTGCCAGCAGTTTATGGGGTAGCGGTAAGATCGGGGAGCTGTTTTTT.